These T cell receptor beta chains were read from a single sample in a study of T cells after yellow fever vaccination. TCRdb re-derived calls from the 5' RACE reads in MiXCR, one entry per CDR3 protein. The data show more than 300,000 distinct CDR3 sequences, with 6.8% seen just once and 18% held by the top ten. Sequences were derived from PBMCs, sampled more than 35 days after the first yellow fever vaccination. The receptors come from a man younger than 35 who received the YFV17D yellow fever vaccine. Each CDR3 is given with its conserved first and last residue. A D gene is named only where the DNA matches it firmly. Size is omitted from some rows. Given values are once, few, many or a class for expanded clones.

clone_size j_call v_call cdr3_length d_call cdr3_nt cdr3_aa
. TRBJ2-1 TRBV20-1 12 . TGCAGTGCTGGCAGGGGCGGGGATGAGCAGTTCTTC CSAGRGGDEQFF
few TRBJ1-6 TRBV5-4 15 . TGTGCCAGCAGCGGGGACAACTCCTATAATTCACCCCTCCACTTT CASSGDNSYNSPLHF
many TRBJ2-1 TRBV5-4 14 . TGTGCCAGCTTTTTCGGCCCAGGGGAGAATGAGCAGTTCTTC CASFFGPGENEQFF
few TRBJ1-6 TRBV4-1 16 . TGCGCCAGCAGCCAAGACAGATTAGGATCGGATTCACCCCTCCACTTT CASSQDRLGSDSPLHF
many TRBJ2-3 TRBV14 16 . TGTGCCAGCAGCCAAGGAGTTGGCGGTAGCACAGATACGCAGTATTTT CASSQGVGGSTDTQYF
few TRBJ1-5 TRBV7-2 13 TRBD1 TGTGCCGGCACAACAGGGGAACATCAGCCCCAGCATTTT CAGTTGEHQPQHF
many TRBJ2-1 TRBV29-1 16 . TGCAGCGTTGAAGGGGCAGCTACTTGGCCCTACAATGAGCAGTTCTTC CSVEGAATWPYNEQFF
. TRBJ2-2 TRBV5-1 16 TRBD1 TGCGCCAGCAGCCCTGGGGACAGGGTAAAAACCGGGGAGCTGTTTTTT CASSPGDRVKTGELFF
few TRBJ2-2 TRBV10-3 14 TRBD2 TGTGCCACCGCTCGTGGGGGGGGCACCGGGGAGCTGTTTTTT CATARGGGTGELFF
few TRBJ2-5 TRBV5-1 16 TRBD2 TGCGCCAGCAGCTCCGCTAATAGCGGGGGCCAAGAGACCCAGTACTTC CASSSANSGGQETQYF
few TRBJ1-4 TRBV19 14 . TGTGCCAGTAGTGCGGCCGGGGGAAATGAAAAACTGTTTTTT CASSAAGGNEKLFF
few TRBJ2-5 TRBV28 17 TRBD2 TGTGCCAGCAGTTTAGGGGCTCAAGCGGGGGGGGCAGAGACCCAGTACTTC CASSLGAQAGGAETQYF
few TRBJ1-2 TRBV6-5 14 TRBD1 TGTGCCAGCAGTCACCCTCAGGGGGTGACCGGCTACACCTTC CASSHPQGVTGYTF
few TRBJ2-7 TRBV5-4 14 . TGTGCCAGCAGCCCGGAAGCGTCCTCCTACGAGCAGTACTTC CASSPEASSYEQYF
few TRBJ2-1 TRBV3-1 12 TRBD2 TGTGCCAGCGCCGGGGGGGCAGGTGAGCAGTTCTTC CASAGGAGEQFF
. TRBJ2-1 TRBV12-3/TRBV12-4 13 TRBD1 TGTGCCAGCAGAGGGGGCCAGTACAATGAGCAGTTCTTC CASRGGQYNEQFF
. TRBJ2-2 TRBV11-2 15 . TGTGCCAGCAGCCCCTCGAGAGGTTGGACCGGGGAGCTGTTTTTT CASSPSRGWTGELFF
few TRBJ2-7 TRBV20-1 13 . TGCAGTGCTAGAGATCGGCGGGCCTACGAGCAGTACTTC CSARDRRAYEQYF
. TRBJ2-5 TRBV6-5 16 . TGTGCCAGCAGTTACTCCACAGGGGGGGACCAAGAGACCCAGTACTTC CASSYSTGGDQETQYF
many TRBJ1-2 TRBV5-1 17 . TGCGCCAGCAGCTTGGTTTCGGGAGTAATTATTGGCTATGGCTACACCTTC CASSLVSGVIIGYGYTF
. TRBJ2-7 TRBV27 14 . TGTGCCAGCAGTCCCTTGAGTCCTGCCCACGAGCAGTACTTC CASSPLSPAHEQYF
many TRBJ1-4 TRBV7-9 16 . TGTGCCAGCAGCTTAGGAAGGAGGGCAACTAATGAAAAACTGTTTTTT CASSLGRRATNEKLFF
few TRBJ1-2 TRBV9 14 TRBD1 TGTGCCAGCAGCCCACCGACAGGGGTTCATGGCTACACCTTC CASSPPTGVHGYTF
. TRBJ2-3 TRBV9 16 . TGTGCCAGCAGCGTAGGACGGGGGTTCCACACAGATACGCAGTATTTT CASSVGRGFHTDTQYF
. TRBJ2-5 TRBV12-3/TRBV12-4 17 TRBD2 TGTGCCAGCAGTTCCGGACTAGCGGGGGACTCCCAAGAGACCCAGTACTTC CASSSGLAGDSQETQYF
many TRBJ2-5 TRBV12-3/TRBV12-4 13 . TGTGCCAGCAGTGGGACGGACGCGGAGACCCAGTACTTC CASSGTDAETQYF
few TRBJ2-4 TRBV6-5 17 . TGTGCCAGCAGTTATCCCGACAGGTATATAGCCAAAAACATTCAGTACTTC CASSYPDRYIAKNIQYF
few TRBJ1-5 TRBV5-1 14 TRBD1 TGCGCCAGCAGCTATGTACAGGGGGGACAGCCCCAGCATTTT CASSYVQGGQPQHF
. TRBJ1-5 TRBV7-9 13 . TGTGCCAGCAGCTCCACCGGGGGTCAGCCCCAGCATTTT CASSSTGGQPQHF
. TRBJ2-1 TRBV5-1 17 TRBD1 TGCGCCAGCAGCACCTGGGACAGGGGGGATAACGACAATGAGCAGTTCTTC CASSTWDRGDNDNEQFF
few TRBJ2-5 TRBV29-1 14 TRBD2 TGCAGCGGGGGGCTAGCGGGGGGTAAAGAGACCCAGTACTTC CSGGLAGGKETQYF
few TRBJ2-7 TRBV11-3 15 TRBD1 TGTGCCAGCAGCACTGGCCCCGGACAGGGGATGAAGCAGTACTTC CASSTGPGQGMKQYF
few TRBJ1-2 TRBV5-1 13 . TGCGCCAGCAGCTTTGGCAGAGCCTATGGCTACACCTTC CASSFGRAYGYTF
. TRBJ2-7 TRBV12-3/TRBV12-4 14 . TGTGCCAGCACCTCATCCCTCGGCTCCTACGAGCAGTACTTC CASTSSLGSYEQYF
few TRBJ1-2 TRBV7-8 16 . TGTGCCAGCAGCTTAGCGACAAGGACAGCCAACTATGGCTACACCTTC CASSLATRTANYGYTF
. TRBJ2-7 TRBV20-1 17 . TGCAGTGCTAGGGGACTGAGGGGCACCGACACCACCTACGAGCAGTACTTC CSARGLRGTDTTYEQYF
. TRBJ1-2 TRBV4-3 15 . TGCGCCAGCAGCCAAGTGGGTCGGGTTACCTATGGCTACACCTTC CASSQVGRVTYGYTF
many TRBJ2-1 TRBV20-1 12 . TGCAGTGCTAGTGGTGCGTTCAATGAGCAGTTCTTC CSASGAFNEQFF
. TRBJ2-5 TRBV7-3 14 . TGTGCCAGCAGCCCCCTGGGGCCGGGAGAGACCCAGTACTTC CASSPLGPGETQYF
few TRBJ1-1 TRBV4-3 14 . TGCGCCAGCAGCCTCGGACCGGGGGGCACTGAAGCTTTCTTT CASSLGPGGTEAFF
. TRBJ2-3 TRBV19 15 . TGTGCCAGTAGTATACCAGGCGGGGGCCCAGATACGCAGTATTTT CASSIPGGGPDTQYF